The TCR beta chain described here comes from a study of shared clonotypes between healthy human individuals. Findings and limits, study-wide: With a handful of donors compared, roughly 4.9% of naive CD4 clonotypes were shared. Clonotypes which were not shared had lower generation probabilities than clonotypes that all four donors shared. On the whole, naive subsets had larger estimated richness than memory subsets had.

In the case of this clone: Its specificity is unknown.

The CDR3 length is 15 residues. The germline V gene encodes CDR1 MNHEY and CDR2 SVGAGI. Trimming removed 5 bases from V and 6 bases from J, with 17 bases in between. Assay execution proceeded at the deep level. Generated by immunoSEQ multiplex PCR, the TCRdb table keeps only in-frame clones and is missing some. Found here are about 980,000 clones, less than 85% of them singletons; the top ten hold approximately 1.5%. The specimen sequenced was memory CD4+ T cells sorted from blood. Regarding subset: CD45RA-negative fraction. V gene TRBV6-5 combines with J gene TRBJ2-4; TRBD2 might be the D (5 bases). This receptor was obtained from a man between 18 and 29 years old in good health. The DNA for the CDR3 is TGTGCCAGCAGTACAGACTCGGGATTTGGAAACATTCAGTACTTC. It yields the protein CASSTDSGFGNIQYF.